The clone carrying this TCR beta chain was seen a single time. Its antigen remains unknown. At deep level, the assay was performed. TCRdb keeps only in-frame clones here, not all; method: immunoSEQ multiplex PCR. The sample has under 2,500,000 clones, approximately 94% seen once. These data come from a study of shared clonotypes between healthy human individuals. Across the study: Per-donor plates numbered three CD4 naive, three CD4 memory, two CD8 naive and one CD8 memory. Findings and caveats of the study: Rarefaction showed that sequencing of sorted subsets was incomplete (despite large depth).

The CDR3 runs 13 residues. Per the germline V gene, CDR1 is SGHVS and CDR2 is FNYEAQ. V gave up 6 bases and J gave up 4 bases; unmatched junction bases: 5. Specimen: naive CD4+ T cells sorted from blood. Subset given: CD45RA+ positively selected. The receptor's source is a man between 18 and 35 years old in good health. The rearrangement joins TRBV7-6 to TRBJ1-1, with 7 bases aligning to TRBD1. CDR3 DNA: TGTGCCAGCAGTCCAGGGGGTGGCACTGAAGCTTTCTTT. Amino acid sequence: CASSPGGGTEAFF.